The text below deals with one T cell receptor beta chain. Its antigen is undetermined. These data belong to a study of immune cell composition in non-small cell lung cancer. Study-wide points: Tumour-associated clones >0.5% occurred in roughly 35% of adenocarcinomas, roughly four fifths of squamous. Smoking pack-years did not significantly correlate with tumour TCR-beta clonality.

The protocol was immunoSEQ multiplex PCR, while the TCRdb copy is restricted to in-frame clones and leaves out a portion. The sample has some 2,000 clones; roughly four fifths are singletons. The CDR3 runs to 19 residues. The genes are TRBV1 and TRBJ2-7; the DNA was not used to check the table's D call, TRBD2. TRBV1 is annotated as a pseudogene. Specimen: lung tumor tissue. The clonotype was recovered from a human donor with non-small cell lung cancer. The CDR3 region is CTSSQDQGLDGRAPYEQYV. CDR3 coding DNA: TGCACCAGCAGCCAAGATCAGGGTCTAGACGGGAGAGCCCCCTACGAGCAGTACGTC.